This entry lists 15 T cell receptor beta chains sequenced from one sample in a study of cytomegalovirus exposure and HLA in healthy donors. Primers: 60 Vbeta forward and 13 Jbeta reverse. Clones were read by immunoSEQ multiplex PCR, and TCRdb kept only the in-frame ones, dropping some. There are about 130,000 clones in the sample; 83% occur only once, and about 3.7% lies in the top ten. The material sequenced was PBMCs. The receptor set was obtained from a woman aged 40 to 55 in good health and CMV-seropositive.

The chain is built from TRBV11-3 and TRBJ2-7; 9 bases fit TRBD1. The junction had 9 bases not matched to a gene; V was cut back by 5 bases and J by 1 base. Germline-derived CDR1 and CDR2 are SGHNT and YENEEA. This CDR3 is 16 amino acids long. The CDR3 region has the DNA TGTGCCAGCAGCCAGAGGTACAGGGGGCTATCCTACGAGCAGTACTTC. The encoded protein is CASSQRYRGLSYEQYF.

This chain uses TRBV6-5 with TRBJ2-5, with D perhaps matching TRBD1 (6 bases). The J call is in doubt because the DNA end fits TRBJ2-7 better. The germline CDR1 and CDR2 sequences are MNHEY and SVGAGI. The CDR3 runs to 14 residues. CDR3 loop: CASSQTGMSYEQYF. The CDR3 nucleotides read TGTGCCAGCAGTCAAACAGGGATGTCCTACGAGCAGTACTTC.

The chain carries TRBV29-1 and TRBJ2-5; 7 bases agree with TRBD2. Germline lookup yields CDR1 SQVTM and CDR2 ANQGSEA. The V gene end was trimmed by 6 bases and the J gene end by 1 base; junction bases not matched to a gene: 2. CDR3 length: 12 amino acids. CDR3 protein: CSVGTIQETQYF. DNA for the CDR3: TGCAGCGTGGGGACTATCCAAGAGACCCAGTACTTC.

The chain couples TRBV6-6 to TRBJ2-4, with a tentative D call TRBD2 (5 bases). Germline assignment: CDR1 MNHNY and CDR2 SVGAGI (reference sequence). This CDR3 has 16 residues. V lost 2 bases and J lost 2, with 13 bases in between. DNA of the CDR3: TGTGCCAGCAGTTACCCAGCGGAGCGGCCCAAAAACATTCAGTACTTC. This sequence encodes CASSYPAERPKNIQYF.

The J gene is TRBJ1-1, the V gene TRBV7-8; a possible D gene is TRBD1 (6 bases). CDR1 SGHVS and CDR2 FQNEAQ come from the germline V gene. CDR3 length: 14 residues. The V end lost 1 base, the J end lost 8 bases, and 14 bases lay between the germline ends. Here the CDR3 reads CASSLVPRGGEAFF. For the CDR3, the DNA is TGTGCCAGCAGCTTAGTTCCCAGGGGCGGGGAAGCTTTCTTT.

For the CDR3, the DNA is TGTGCCTGGAGCGGACAGGCGCACGGACGGAGCAATCAGCCCCAGCATTTT. This gives the protein CAWSGQAHGRSNQPQHF. The V and J genes are TRBV30 and TRBJ1-5, with 7 nucleotides matching TRBD1. Germline V gene sequence: CDR1 GTSNPN, CDR2 SVGIG (reference sequence). The CDR3 sequence is 17 residues long. V lost 3 bases, J lost 1 base, and 12 bases stayed unmatched.

In this sample, this clone turned up a few times. The gene calls are TRBV15 and TRBJ1-1; 7 nucleotides agree with TRBD1. Looked up from germline, CDR1 is LNHNV and CDR2 is YYDKDF (reference sequence). Trimming took 0 bases from V and 1 from J; bases not matched to a gene: 8. The CDR3 spans 17 residues. The chain's CDR3 is CATSRDLGQGGNTEAFF. CDR3 in DNA: TGTGCCACCAGCAGAGATTTAGGCCAGGGGGGGAACACTGAAGCTTTCTTT.

Only a few counts were recorded for this clone. The V gene is TRBV4-3, the J gene TRBJ2-5; D gene unclear. Trimming removed 4 bases at V and 2 bases at J, with 8 bases between. Germline V lookup: CDR1 LGHNA, CDR2 YSLEER. The CDR3 covers 13 residues. CDR3 coding DNA: TGCGCCAGCAGCCCCTCCTATCAAGAGACCCAGTACTTC. Residues: CASSPSYQETQYF.

The J gene is TRBJ2-3, the V gene TRBV5-1; 8 bases map to TRBD2. Germline CDR1 reads SGHRS; CDR2 reads YFSETQ. After removal of 3 bases from V and 3 bases from J, the junction contained 9 bases not matched to a gene. The CDR3 contains 16 residues. For the CDR3, the DNA is TGCGCCAGCAGCTCTTCGACTAGCGCGTGGACAGATACGCAGTATTTT. Protein sequence: CASSSSTSAWTDTQYF.

The gene calls are TRBV5-1 and TRBJ2-3; 7 positions agree with TRBD2. The CDR3 spans 17 residues. CDR1 is SGHRS, CDR2 YFSETQ, per germline. V gave up 0 bases and J gave up 1 base; unmatched junction bases: 8. Written as DNA, the CDR3 is TGCGCCAGCAGCTTGGTTCCGTGGGAGGGAGGCACAGATACGCAGTATTTT. Protein product: CASSLVPWEGGTDTQYF.

The chain carries TRBV13 and TRBJ2-7; a possible D gene is TRBD2 (5 bases). This CDR3 spans 15 amino acids. The germline V gene has CDR1 PRHDT and CDR2 FYEKMQ (reference sequence). The V gene lost 0 bases and the J gene lost 3 bases, with 12 bases spanning the gap. As DNA, the CDR3 is TGTGCCAGCAGCTTAGGCGGCGAGGGTTACTACGAGCAGTACTTC. It codes for CASSLGGEGYYEQYF.

Only a few counts were recorded for this clone. The chain combines TRBV9 with TRBJ1-3; 8 nucleotides line up with TRBD1. V dropped 4 bases and J dropped 0; count of bases not matched to a gene: 6. Germline V gene sequence: CDR1 SGDLS, CDR2 YYNGEE. The CDR3 totals 16 residues. CDR3 sequence reads: CASSLRTGTSGNTIYF. CDR3 DNA sequence: TGTGCCAGCAGCCTAAGGACAGGGACCTCTGGAAACACCATATATTTT.

The chain employs TRBV9 and TRBJ2-1, with a possible D match to TRBD2 (6 bases). The CDR3 extends over 17 amino acids. Between the trimmed V and J ends, which lost 3 bases and 0 bases, there was a span of 16 bases. CDR1 is SGDLS and CDR2 is YYNGEE in the germline V gene. CDR3 region: CASSGTGTPSSYNEQFF. The CDR3 DNA sequence: TGTGCCAGCAGCGGAACCGGGACTCCAAGCTCCTACAATGAGCAGTTCTTC.

The chain uses TRBV6-6 and TRBJ1-5; D gene ambiguous. Germline-derived CDR1 and CDR2 are MNHNY and SVGAGI (reference sequence). The V end was cut by 6 bases, the J end by 4 bases, with 10 bases between. This CDR3 is 13 amino acids long. The CDR3 loop reads CASSLPENQPQHF. The CDR3 DNA reads as TGTGCCAGCAGCCTACCGGAGAATCAGCCCCAGCATTTT.

This chain joins TRBV13 and TRBJ2-5; 9 bases map to TRBD1. The tail of the sequence fits TRBJ2-7 better, so the J call may be wrong. Germline CDR1 and CDR2: PRHDT and FYEKMQ (reference sequence). The CDR3 runs 15 residues. The CDR3: CASSPGQGSPYEQYF. The CDR3, as DNA: TGTGCCAGCAGCCCGGGACAGGGTTCCCCCTACGAGCAGTACTTC.